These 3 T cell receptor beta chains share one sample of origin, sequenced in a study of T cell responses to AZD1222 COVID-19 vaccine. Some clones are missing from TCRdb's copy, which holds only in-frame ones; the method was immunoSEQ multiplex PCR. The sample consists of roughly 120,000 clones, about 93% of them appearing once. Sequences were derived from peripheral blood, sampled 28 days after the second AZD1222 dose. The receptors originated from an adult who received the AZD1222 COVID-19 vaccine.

As DNA, the CDR3 is TGTGCCAGCAGCGGGGTCCAGGGCCTTAACTATGGCTACACCTTC. Its translation is CASSGVQGLNYGYTF. The chain combines TRBV28 with TRBJ1-2; tentatively, D is TRBD1 (5 bases). Germline V CDR1 and CDR2: MDHEN, SYDVKM. The CDR3 is 15 residues long. The V gene lost 6 bases and the J gene lost 1 base, with 15 bases spanning the gap.

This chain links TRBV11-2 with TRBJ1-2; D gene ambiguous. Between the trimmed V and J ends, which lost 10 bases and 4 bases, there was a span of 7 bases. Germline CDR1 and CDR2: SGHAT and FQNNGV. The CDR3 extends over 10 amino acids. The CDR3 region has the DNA TGTGCCACTTTGGGCTATGGCTACACCTTC. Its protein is CATLGYGYTF.

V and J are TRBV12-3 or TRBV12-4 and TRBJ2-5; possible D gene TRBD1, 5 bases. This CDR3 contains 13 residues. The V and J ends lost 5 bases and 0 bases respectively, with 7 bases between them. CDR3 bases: TGTGCCAGCAGTACGACAGACCAAGAGACCCAGTACTTC. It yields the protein CASSTTDQETQYF.